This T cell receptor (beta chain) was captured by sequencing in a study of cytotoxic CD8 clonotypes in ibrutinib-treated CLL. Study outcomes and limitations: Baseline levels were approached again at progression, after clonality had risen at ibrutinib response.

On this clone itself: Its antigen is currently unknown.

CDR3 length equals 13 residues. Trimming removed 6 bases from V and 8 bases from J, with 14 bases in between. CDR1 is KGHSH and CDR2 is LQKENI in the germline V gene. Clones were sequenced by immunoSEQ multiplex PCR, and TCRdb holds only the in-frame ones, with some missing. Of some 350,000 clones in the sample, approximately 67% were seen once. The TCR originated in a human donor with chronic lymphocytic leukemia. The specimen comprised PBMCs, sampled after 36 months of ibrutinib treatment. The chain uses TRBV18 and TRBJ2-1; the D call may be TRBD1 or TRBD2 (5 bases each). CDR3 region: CASSRGRRDEQFF. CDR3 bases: TGTGCCAGCTCGAGGGGACGGCGCGATGAGCAGTTCTTC.